This T cell receptor (beta chain) was identified in a study of tumor and adjacent non-tumor tissue in lung cancer. The library came from three nested PCR rounds adapted from ARM-PCR protocols. A single record per CDR3 protein comes from TCRdb applying MiXCR to the multiplex PCR reads. The sample consists of around 140,000 distinct CDR3 sequences, roughly 70% of them appearing once. This sample's RNA came from whole unsorted tissue. Per the germline V gene, CDR1 is SGHAT and CDR2 is FQNNGV. CDR3 length equals 13 residues. The sample taken for sequencing was lung tumor tissue. The sequence was collected from a man in his fifties or sixties with small cell lung cancer. The chain employs TRBV11-2 and TRBJ1-2; no reliable D call. The CDR3: CISSFTESYGYTF. For the CDR3, the DNA is TGTATCAGCAGCTTCACAGAATCCTATGGCTACACCTTC.